Described below is a single TCR beta chain sequence and its context. This clonotype was observed a few times. Its antigen is not yet known. No much larger clonotype is one base removed from it; base qualities were not supplied. The data were taken from a study of T cell repertoires in cytomegalovirus infection (dated 2019 in TCRdb). General notes on the study: Alongside well-studied HLA-B-restricted epitopes, the peptide stimulations were aimed at recently identified HLA-C-restricted CMV epitopes, whose presentation resists viral immunomodulation. Because public TCR beta signatures pointed to carriage of CMV infection together with the matching HLA type, the HLA type of each donor mattered for the analysis.

General findings and caveats noted by the study authors: The ex vivo response was dominated by HLA-C-restricted CMV-specific TCR beta clonotypes, which also provided the single most frequent clonotype in two of eight donors. In both this cohort and an independent roughly 400-donor cohort, the cumulative frequency of public TCR beta family members distinguished carriers of CMV infection plus the relevant HLA type.

This specimen's treatment or condition label, per the study, means: in vitro stimulation with specific CMV peptide epitopes to enrich CMV-specific T cells. Sequenced using an Illumina HiSeq 1500. TCRdb reran the public reads through fastp at Q25 and MiXCR, keeping productive beta chains. Rows merge per CDR3 protein into single entries with the most common DNA and genes. The sample yields approximately 260,000 distinct CDR3 sequences; less than 25% were counted once. The ten largest make up under 25% of the sample. Sequencing used cultured PBMCs, obtained from culture after CMV antigen stimulation. This clonotype was obtained from a human donor in good health (CMV status not recorded). Some clones in this sample may be carry-over from other donors' samples.

The CDR3: CASSQGGTSGSYEQFF. The base sequence is TGTGCCAGCAGTCAAGGGGGGACTAGCGGGAGTTATGAGCAGTTCTTC. This receptor chain uses TRBV6-2 or TRBV6-3 and TRBJ2-1; TRBD2 lines up with 14 middle nucleotides. The CDR3 covers 16 residues, taking in both the cysteine and the phenylalanine. The CDR3 DNA has 48 bases and is translated from base 1. CDR1 MNHEY and CDR2 SVGEGT were looked up in the germline V gene. Here V drops 5 bases and J drops 8 bases, and the junction holds 8 bases not matched to any gene.